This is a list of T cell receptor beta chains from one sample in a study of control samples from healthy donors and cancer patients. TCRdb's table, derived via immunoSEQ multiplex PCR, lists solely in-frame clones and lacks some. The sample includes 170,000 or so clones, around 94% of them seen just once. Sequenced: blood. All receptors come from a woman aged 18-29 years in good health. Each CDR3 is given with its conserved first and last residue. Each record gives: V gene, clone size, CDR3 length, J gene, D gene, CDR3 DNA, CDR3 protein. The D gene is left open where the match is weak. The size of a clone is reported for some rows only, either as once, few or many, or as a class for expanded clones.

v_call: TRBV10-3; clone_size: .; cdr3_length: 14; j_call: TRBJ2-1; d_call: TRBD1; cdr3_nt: TGTGCCATCCGGGGAACAGGGGCGTACAATGAGCAGTTCTTC; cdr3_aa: CAIRGTGAYNEQFF
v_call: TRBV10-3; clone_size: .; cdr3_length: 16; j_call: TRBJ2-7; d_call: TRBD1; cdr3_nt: TGTGCCATCAGTGAGCCGGGACAGACGAATGCCTACGAGCAGTACTTC; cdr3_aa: CAISEPGQTNAYEQYF
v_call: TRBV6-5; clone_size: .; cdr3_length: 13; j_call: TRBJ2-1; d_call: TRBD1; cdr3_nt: TGTGCCAGCGCCGGGACAGGGTACAATGAGCAGTTCTTC; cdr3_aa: CASAGTGYNEQFF
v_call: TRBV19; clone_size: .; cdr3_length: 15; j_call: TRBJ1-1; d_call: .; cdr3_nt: TGTGCCAGTAGTATAGAGGGAGGGGTAAGCACTGAAGCTTTCTTT; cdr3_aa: CASSIEGGVSTEAFF
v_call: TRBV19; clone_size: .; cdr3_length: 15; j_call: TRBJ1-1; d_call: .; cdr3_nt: TGTGCCAGTAAGCCTCAAGGATTGGGGGTCACTGAAGCTTTCTTT; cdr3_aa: CASKPQGLGVTEAFF
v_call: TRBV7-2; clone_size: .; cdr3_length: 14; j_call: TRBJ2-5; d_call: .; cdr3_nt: TGTGCCAGCAGCTTAAGATCGGGGCAAGAGACCCAGTACTTC; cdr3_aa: CASSLRSGQETQYF
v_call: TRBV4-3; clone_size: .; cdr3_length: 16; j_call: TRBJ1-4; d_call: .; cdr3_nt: TGCGCCAGCAGCCAAACCGACCCTAAACGGCGGGAAAAACTGTTTTTT; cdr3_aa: CASSQTDPKRREKLFF
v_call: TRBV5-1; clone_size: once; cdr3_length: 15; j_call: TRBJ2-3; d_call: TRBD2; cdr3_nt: TGCGCCAGCAGCTTCCTCCTAGCGGGCACAGATACGCAGTATTTT; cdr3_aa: CASSFLLAGTDTQYF
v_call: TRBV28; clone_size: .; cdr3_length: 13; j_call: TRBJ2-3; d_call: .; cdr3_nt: TGTGCCAGCAGTTTCGGAGGCACAGATACGCAGTATTTT; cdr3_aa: CASSFGGTDTQYF
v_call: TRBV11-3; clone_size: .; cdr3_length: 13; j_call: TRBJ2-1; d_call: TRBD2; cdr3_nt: TGTGCCAGCAGCTTAGGCAGCGGGGGCGAGCAGTTCTTC; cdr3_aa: CASSLGSGGEQFF
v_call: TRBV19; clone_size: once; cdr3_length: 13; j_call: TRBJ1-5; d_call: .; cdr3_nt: TGTGCCAGTAGTATAGGAGGGAATCAGCCCCAGCATTTT; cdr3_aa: CASSIGGNQPQHF
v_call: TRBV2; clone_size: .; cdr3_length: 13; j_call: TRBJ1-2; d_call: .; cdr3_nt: TGTGCCAGCAGTGTAGTAGGGTTGAATGGCTACACCTTC; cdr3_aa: CASSVVGLNGYTF
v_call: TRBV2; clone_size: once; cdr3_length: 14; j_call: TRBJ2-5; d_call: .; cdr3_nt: TGTGCCAGCACTAACGGGGGGCTACAAGAGACCCAGTACTTC; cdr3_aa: CASTNGGLQETQYF
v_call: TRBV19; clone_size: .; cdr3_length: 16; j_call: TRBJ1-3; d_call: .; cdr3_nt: TGTGCCAGTAGTATAGGGGGGGCCCTCTCTGGAAACACCATATATTTT; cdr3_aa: CASSIGGALSGNTIYF
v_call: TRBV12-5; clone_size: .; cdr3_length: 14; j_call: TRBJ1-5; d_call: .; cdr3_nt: TGTGCTAGTGGTCAGGCAGGGGTGGACCAGCCCCAGCATTTT; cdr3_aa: CASGQAGVDQPQHF
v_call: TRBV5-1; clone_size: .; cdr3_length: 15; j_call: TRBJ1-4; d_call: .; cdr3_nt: TGCGCCAGCAGCTTTCTCGGGTCTAAAGGTGAAAAACTGTTTTTT; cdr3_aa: CASSFLGSKGEKLFF
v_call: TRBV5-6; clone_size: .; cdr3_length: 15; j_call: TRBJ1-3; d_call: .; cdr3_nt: TGTGCCAGCAGCTTGAGTCTGGTCTCTGGAAACACCATATATTTT; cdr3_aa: CASSLSLVSGNTIYF
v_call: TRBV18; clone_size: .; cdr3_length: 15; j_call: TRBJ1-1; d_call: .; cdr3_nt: TGTGCCAGCTCACCAAGGATAGGTGGTGACACTGAAGCTTTCTTT; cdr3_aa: CASSPRIGGDTEAFF
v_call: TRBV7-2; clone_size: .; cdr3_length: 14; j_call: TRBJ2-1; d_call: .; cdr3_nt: TGTGCCAGCAGCTTTAGGGGGTCCTACAATGAGCAGTTCTTC; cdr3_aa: CASSFRGSYNEQFF
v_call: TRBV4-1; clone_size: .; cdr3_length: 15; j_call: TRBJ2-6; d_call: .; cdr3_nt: TGCGCCAGCAGCCAAGTAGGGACTGGGGCCAACGTCCTGACTTTC; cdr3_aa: CASSQVGTGANVLTF
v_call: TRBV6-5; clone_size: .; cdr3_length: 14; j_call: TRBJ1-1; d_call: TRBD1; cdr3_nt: TGTGCCAGCAGTTGGGACAGGGGGGGGACTGAAGCTTTCTTT; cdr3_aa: CASSWDRGGTEAFF
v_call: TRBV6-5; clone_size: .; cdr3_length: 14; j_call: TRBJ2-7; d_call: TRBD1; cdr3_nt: TGTGCCAGCAGGGGCGGGACAGGGGCGGGGGAGCAGTACTTC; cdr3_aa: CASRGGTGAGEQYF
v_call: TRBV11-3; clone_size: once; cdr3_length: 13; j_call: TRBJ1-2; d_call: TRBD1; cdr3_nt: TGTGCCAGCAGCGTGGACAGGGCCTATGGCTACACCTTC; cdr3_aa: CASSVDRAYGYTF
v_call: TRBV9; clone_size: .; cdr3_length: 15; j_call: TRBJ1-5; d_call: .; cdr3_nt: TGTGCCAGCAGCCCAGGCAGGGTTGAGGATCAGCCCCAGCATTTT; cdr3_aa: CASSPGRVEDQPQHF
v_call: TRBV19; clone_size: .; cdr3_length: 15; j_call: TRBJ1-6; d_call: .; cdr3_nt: TGTGCCAGTAGTATTAGGCAGGGTCTAAATTCACCCCTCCACTTT; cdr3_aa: CASSIRQGLNSPLHF
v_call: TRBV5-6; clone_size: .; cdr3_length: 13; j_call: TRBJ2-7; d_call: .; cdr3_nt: TGTGCCAGCAGCTTCCAGATTCCCTACGAGCAGTACTTC; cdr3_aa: CASSFQIPYEQYF
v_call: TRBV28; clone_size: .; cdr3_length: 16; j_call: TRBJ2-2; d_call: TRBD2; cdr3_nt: TGTGCCAGCAGTCCCGGGGGGGGTTCGAACACCGGGGAGCTGTTTTTT; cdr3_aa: CASSPGGGSNTGELFF